This T cell receptor beta chain is drawn from a study of control samples from healthy donors and cancer patients. Profiling relied on immunoSEQ multiplex PCR, and the TCRdb table lists in-frame clones only, not all of them. In the table there are more than 100,000 clones, approximately 89% of which are singletons. V shed 4 bases, J shed 3 bases, and the junction held 2 bases outside the gene matches. This CDR3 contains 13 residues. From germline, CDR1 is SGHNT and CDR2 YYREEE (reference sequence). The sequence was collected from a man aged 18 to 30 in good health. The V gene is TRBV5-4, the J gene TRBJ1-2; TRBD1 aligns across 8 bases. The sequencing sample was made of blood. The CDR3 DNA follows: TGTGCCAGCAGCGAGACAGGGGACTATGGCTACACCTTC. It is translated as CASSETGDYGYTF.